One sample yielded the 3 T cell receptor beta chains listed below, sequenced in a study of beta chain features in type 1 diabetes. Reverse transcription of all isolated RNA meant that expressed TCRB transcripts were sequenced. The data were produced by immunoSEQ multiplex PCR, yet TCRdb's version contains in-frame clones alone and is incomplete. Of 310,000 or so clones listed, 7.5% to 9% are singletons. Input material: central memory CD4+ T cells from blood. Source of these receptors: a woman between 18 and 29 years old in good health.

V is TRBV6-1 and J is TRBJ2-1; D is unclear. The CDR3 is 13 amino acids. V was cut by 3 bases and J by 6 bases, with 9 bases left in between. From germline, CDR1 is MNHNS and CDR2 SASEGT. Here the CDR3 reads CASSETRRNEQFF. The CDR3 DNA follows: TGTGCCAGCAGTGAGACCCGGCGCAATGAGCAGTTCTTC.

This clone appeared many times. The V and J genes are TRBV4-3 and TRBJ2-1, with D possibly being TRBD2 (6 bases). This CDR3 region has 16 residues. Trimming stripped 0 bases from V and 6 bases from J, with 15 bases between. Germline-derived CDR1 and CDR2 are LGHNA and YSLEER. The CDR3 sequence: CASSQDWVGSRNEQFF. The DNA for the CDR3 is TGCGCCAGCAGCCAAGATTGGGTCGGGAGTCGCAATGAGCAGTTCTTC.

This clone has a handful of counts. Other DNA sequences within the sample encode an identical CDR3. This chain uses TRBV2 with TRBJ2-5, with 11 bases aligning to TRBD1. This CDR3 has 16 amino acids. The V gene's germline CDR1 is SNHLY and CDR2 FYNNEI. V gave up 4 bases and J gave up 7 bases; unmatched junction bases: 11. CDR3 region: CASSVEGTGGLGTQYF. The DNA of the CDR3 is TGTGCCAGCAGTGTCGAAGGGACAGGGGGGCTCGGGACCCAGTACTTC.